Below, 25 T cell receptor beta chains from the same sample are listed, as sequenced in a study of cytomegalovirus exposure and HLA in healthy donors (dated by TCRdb to the late 2010s). Receptor amplification or capture employed the immunoSEQ multiplex PCR assay. For the multiplex PCR, a mixture combining 60 forward primers for TCR Vbeta segments and 13 reverse primers for TCR Jbeta segments was used. Here the immuneACCESS table is served through TCRdb, limited to in-frame sequences with V and J called. Missing clones are a known gap in these copies; in checked studies unresolved V genes cover under half, and the rest lacks a known reason. This sample gives 110,000 or so clones in total; around 76% of them show up just once. Of the sample, about 16% falls within the top ten clones. Sequenced sample: PBMCs. Every receptor here comes from a man aged 45-60 years in good health and CMV-seropositive.

V is TRBV7-2 and J is TRBJ2-5, with TRBD2 matching over 7 bases. Germline V gene lookup returns CDR1 SGHTA and CDR2 FQGNSA. Losses at the gene ends were 1 base for V and 1 base for J; bases not matched to a gene: 6. The CDR3 covers 16 residues. The CDR3 loop reads CASSLVMASGQETQYF. DNA of the CDR3: TGTGCCAGCAGCTTAGTAATGGCTAGCGGCCAAGAGACCCAGTACTTC.

This chain connects TRBV6-5 to TRBJ1-3; D gene ambiguous. Germline CDR1 reads MNHEY; CDR2 reads SVGAGI. The CDR3 is 15 amino acids. V lost 0 bases to trimming and J lost 0 bases, with 6 bases between them. This CDR3 is CASSYSSSSGNTIYF. The CDR3 DNA reads TGTGCCAGCAGTTACTCGAGTAGCTCTGGAAACACCATATATTTT.

This clone was counted a few times. V and J are TRBV5-1 and TRBJ1-4; perhaps TRBD1 as D (5 bases). Per germline, CDR1 SGHRS and CDR2 YFSETQ. V was pared by 0 bases and J by 5 bases, with 11 bases between. This CDR3 has 15 amino acids. Here the CDR3 DNA reads TGCGCCAGCAGCTTGGGAGACGGGGGAAATGAAAAACTGTTTTTT. Translated: CASSLGDGGNEKLFF.

V usage is TRBV6-1 and J usage is TRBJ1-2; 8 positions agree with TRBD1. CDR1 is MNHNS and CDR2 is SASEGT in the germline V gene. This CDR3 region has 15 residues. V dropped 6 bases and J dropped 8; count of bases not matched to a gene: 14. CDR3 loop: CASSSGTGPLMGYTF. The CDR3 DNA is TGTGCCAGCAGCTCCGGGACAGGTCCCTTAATGGGCTACACCTTC.

Here the CDR3 DNA reads TGTGCCAGCAGCTTAGAGTTAGCCCACTACGAGCAGTACTTC. It codes for CASSLELAHYEQYF. The chain couples TRBV7-2 to TRBJ2-7, with D unresolved. The length of the CDR3 is 14 residues. V lost 1 base and J lost 3, with 10 bases in between. The germline gives CDR1 SGHTA, CDR2 FQGNSA.

The table lists this clone with a few counts. The CDR3 protein is CASSQDREGSYNEQFF. CDR3 nucleotide sequence: TGCGCCAGCAGCCAAGATAGAGAGGGATCCTACAATGAGCAGTTCTTC. The chain combines TRBV4-3 with TRBJ2-1; D is possibly TRBD2 (5 bases). Trimming removed 0 bases at V and 1 base at J, with 10 bases between. CDR3 size: 16 residues. Germline V gives CDR1 LGHNA, CDR2 YSLEER.

The V call is TRBV6-6, the J call TRBJ1-3; no reliable D call. This CDR3 has 16 amino acids. From germline, CDR1 is MNHNY and CDR2 SVGAGI (reference sequence). V dropped 0 bases and J dropped 1 base, with 10 bases sitting between them. CDR3 DNA sequence: TGTGCCAGCAGTTACTCCCCCGACACGTCTGGAAACACCATATATTTT. Translated: CASSYSPDTSGNTIYF.

This chain links TRBV7-9 with TRBJ2-3; the match to TRBD1 covers 11 bases. From germline, CDR1 is SEHNR and CDR2 FQNEAQ (reference sequence). The trim removed 5 bases at V and 5 bases at J, leaving 9 bases unmatched. CDR3 length: 16 amino acids. The CDR3 loop is CASSPGTGGIRDTQYF. CDR3 sequence (DNA): TGTGCCAGCAGCCCTGGGACAGGGGGTATAAGAGATACGCAGTATTTT.

Only one count was recorded for this clone. The rearrangement joins TRBV5-4 to TRBJ2-2; D remains unclear. V lost 0 bases to trimming and J lost 5 bases, with 11 bases between them. The CDR3 length is 15 residues. Germline V gene lookup returns CDR1 SGHNT and CDR2 YYREEE (reference sequence). As DNA, the CDR3 is TGTGCCAGCAGCTTGGGCACTACTCGAACCGGGGAGCTGTTTTTT. Translated, it gives CASSLGTTRTGELFF.

The CDR3 DNA is TGTGCCAGCAGCTTAGGAGGTGGGGGCCGGTCCTACAATGAGCAGTTCTTC. It encodes CASSLGGGGRSYNEQFF. The chain couples TRBV13 to TRBJ2-1, with D perhaps TRBD1 (6 bases). Trimming pared 0 bases from V and 1 base from J, leaving 13 bases between. Germline lookup yields CDR1 PRHDT and CDR2 FYEKMQ (reference sequence). The CDR3 is 17 amino acids.

The gene calls are TRBV7-2 and TRBJ2-7; D unresolved. CDR1 and CDR2 from the germline V gene are SGHTA and FQGNSA. CDR3 length: 11 amino acids. V was pared by 4 bases and J by 3 bases, with 4 bases between. Here the CDR3 DNA reads TGTGCCAGCAGCTACATCTACGAGCAGTACTTC. Protein: CASSYIYEQYF.

This sequence joins TRBV27 and TRBJ2-7; TRBD1 matches at 9 bases. The germline V gene has CDR1 MNHEY and CDR2 SMNVEV (reference sequence). This CDR3 contains 14 residues. The J segment lost 3 bases and the V segment lost 5 bases, leaving 5 bases of the junction unmatched. The CDR3 here is CASSPRQGGYEQYF. CDR3 in DNA: TGTGCCAGCAGTCCCAGACAGGGGGGCTACGAGCAGTACTTC.

The J gene is TRBJ1-1, the V gene TRBV7-2; D is possibly TRBD1 (6 bases). The CDR3 is 14 amino acids. Germline V gene data show CDR1 as SGHTA and CDR2 as FQGNSA. The V gene lost 3 bases and the J gene lost 5 bases, with 13 bases spanning the gap. In DNA, the CDR3 is TGTGCCAGCAGCTTTACAAAGGGGGGGACTGAAGCTTTCTTT. Translation: CASSFTKGGTEAFF.

V is TRBV4-1 and J is TRBJ2-7, with a weak D call TRBD1 (6 bases). Between the trimmed V and J ends, which lost 4 bases and 2 bases, there was a span of 15 bases. This CDR3 comprises 15 residues. Germline V gene lookup returns CDR1 MGHRA and CDR2 YSYEKL. The CDR3 loop reads CASSLRYREPYEQYF. CDR3 nucleotide sequence: TGCGCCAGCAGCCTAAGGTACAGGGAACCCTACGAGCAGTACTTC.

This chain connects TRBV21-1 to TRBJ2-7; the table's D call, TRBD2, has no DNA check behind it. TRBV21-1 is assigned pseudogene status. The CDR3 extends over 15 amino acids. CDR3 in amino acids: CASSIGLADSYEQYF. The CDR3 DNA follows: TGTGCCAGCAGCATAGGGCTAGCGGACTCCTACGAGCAGTACTTC.

CDR3 sequence reads: CASRPTGATEQFF. The CDR3 DNA sequence: TGTGCCAGTAGACCCACGGGAGCTACTGAGCAGTTCTTC. This chain joins TRBV19 and TRBJ2-1, with D possibly being TRBD2 (6 bases). V was pared by 6 bases and J by 9 bases, with 15 bases between. The length of the CDR3 is 13 residues. Germline V CDR1 and CDR2: LNHDA, SQIVND (reference sequence).

The genes are TRBV6-1 and TRBJ2-7; 9 bases fit TRBD2. V gave up 8 bases and J gave up 1 base; unmatched junction bases: 9. The CDR3 has 15 residues. Germline V gene data show CDR1 as MNHNS and CDR2 as SASEGT. The CDR3 nucleotides read TGTGCCAGCCTAACCAACCTAGCGGGATCCTACGAGCAGTACTTC. Encoded protein: CASLTNLAGSYEQYF.

This chain connects TRBV18 to TRBJ1-4; TRBD1 agrees at 7 bases. Germline trimming cut 2 bases from V and 6 bases from J; bases unmatched to any gene: 6. The CDR3 sequence is 15 residues long. From germline, CDR1 is KGHSH and CDR2 LQKENI. The DNA of the CDR3 is TGTGCCAGCTCACCAAGACAGGGAAACGATGAAAAACTGTTTTTT. It encodes CASSPRQGNDEKLFF. The full variable domain, its missing parts supplied by reference TRBV18 and TRBJ1-4, is NAGVMQNPRHLVRRRGQEARLRCSPMKGHSHVYWYRQLPEEGLKFMVYLQKENIIDESGMPKERFSAEFPKEGPSILRIQQVVRGDSAAYFCASSPRQGNDEKLFFGSGTQLSVL.

The chain links TRBV10-3 to TRBJ2-7, with a possible D match to TRBD2 (5 bases). The V and J ends lost 0 bases and 7 bases respectively, with 13 bases between them. Per germline, CDR1 ENHRY and CDR2 SYGVKD. The CDR3 contains 14 residues. The CDR3 region is CAISESTGWREQYF. The DNA for the CDR3 is TGTGCCATCAGTGAGTCGACGGGGTGGAGGGAGCAGTACTTC.

This clone was found a few times. The chain has TRBV9 and TRBJ2-3; TRBD2 matches at 11 bases. The V gene end was trimmed by 4 bases and the J gene end by 4 bases; junction bases not matched to a gene: 8. Germline assignment: CDR1 SGDLS and CDR2 YYNGEE. CDR3 length: 16 residues. CDR3 amino acids: CASSPLTSGVPDTQYF. DNA of the CDR3: TGTGCCAGCAGCCCCCTGACTAGCGGGGTCCCAGATACGCAGTATTTT.

The chain combines TRBV28 with TRBJ1-5; D is unclear. Germline loops: CDR1 MDHEN, CDR2 SYDVKM. The CDR3 spans 14 residues. Trimming took 6 bases from V and 3 from J, leaving 12 bases between them. CDR3 sequence reads: CASSTMGDNQPQHF. CDR3 nucleotides: TGTGCCAGCAGCACCATGGGAGACAATCAGCCCCAGCATTTT.

The V and J genes are TRBV9 and TRBJ2-1; D perhaps matches TRBD1 (5 bases). Trimming stripped 4 bases from V and 2 bases from J, with 16 bases between. CDR3 length equals 16 residues. The germline V gene encodes CDR1 SGDLS and CDR2 YYNGEE. CDR3 sequence (DNA): TGTGCCAGCAGCCCCAGACAGCCCCGTACCTACAATGAGCAGTTCTTC. Translating it yields CASSPRQPRTYNEQFF.

V is TRBV28 and J is TRBJ2-7; the match to TRBD1 covers 10 bases. J gave up 4 bases and V 1 base, and 7 bases lay outside the gene matches. CDR1 MDHEN and CDR2 SYDVKM come from the germline V gene. The CDR3 is 16 residues long. In nucleotides, the CDR3 is TGTGCCAGCAGTTTATCCTCGACAGGGGGCCGTTACGAGCAGTACTTC. As protein: CASSLSSTGGRYEQYF. Full variable domain (outside the CDR3, taken from reference TRBV28 and TRBJ2-7): DVKVTQSSRYLVKRTGEKVFLECVQDMDHENMFWYRQDPGLGLRLIYFSYDVKMKEKGDIPEGYSVSREKKERFSLILESASTNQTSMYLCASSLSSTGGRYEQYFGPGTRLTVT.

J is TRBJ1-2 and V is TRBV28; no reliable D call. V was clipped by 2 bases and J by 6 bases, with 10 bases between them. Looked up from germline, CDR1 is MDHEN and CDR2 is SYDVKM. CDR3 length equals 13 residues. Here the CDR3 reads CASSLILEDGYTF. The CDR3 coding sequence is TGTGCCAGCAGTTTAATACTTGAGGATGGCTACACCTTC.

The J gene is TRBJ2-7, the V gene TRBV5-1; 7 positions match TRBD1. Germline values: CDR1 SGHRS, CDR2 YFSETQ. This CDR3 is 15 amino acids long. Unmatched junction bases numbered 12, after V lost 4 bases and J lost 5 bases. The CDR3 loop reads CASSLQPRTGNEQYF. The CDR3 nucleotides read TGCGCCAGCAGCCTCCAACCCCGGACAGGTAACGAGCAGTACTTC.